Presented here are 22 T cell receptor beta chains from one specimen sequenced in a study of blood T cell repertoires in COVID-19. Assay: immunoSEQ multiplex PCR; the TCRdb copy retains only in-frame clones and omits some. The sample lists 250,000 to 350,000 clones, roughly 90% occurring once. The sequenced sample was peripheral blood. The receptors were gathered from a woman aged 25 to 39 with COVID-19, enrolled during active disease.

This clone was recorded once. V gene TRBV27 combines with J gene TRBJ1-5, with D maybe TRBD1 (5 bases). V dropped 1 base and J dropped 4 bases, with 8 bases sitting between them. CDR1 and CDR2 from the germline V gene are MNHEY and SMNVEV (reference sequence). The CDR3 consists of 14 residues. This CDR3 is CASSLWTRNQPQHF. Written as DNA, the CDR3 is TGTGCCAGCAGTTTATGGACACGAAATCAGCCCCAGCATTTT.

The chain uses TRBV5-8 and TRBJ1-5, with D possibly being TRBD1 (5 bases). This CDR3 comprises 19 residues. Deletions cut 0 bases from V and 0 bases from J, with 19 bases between. Germline V gives CDR1 SGHTS, CDR2 YDEGEE. CDR3 in DNA: TGTGCCAGCAGCTTGGAGCGCGGGACCGGCCAATATAGCAATCAGCCCCAGCATTTT. Protein product: CASSLERGTGQYSNQPQHF.

The chain has TRBV28 and TRBJ2-1, with D possibly TRBD1 on 5 matching bases. The CDR3 is made up of 13 amino acids. The V end was cut by 4 bases, the J end by 5 bases, with 9 bases between. Germline CDR1 is MDHEN and CDR2 is SYDVKM. The CDR3 spells CASSSPDNNEQFF. DNA of the CDR3: TGTGCCAGCAGTTCCCCGGACAACAATGAGCAGTTCTTC.

V is TRBV11-2 and J is TRBJ2-1; 9 bases match TRBD2. The CDR3 is 12 residues long. The germline gives CDR1 SGHAT, CDR2 FQNNGV. Trimming at V came to 5 bases and at J to 10 bases, leaving 3 bases not matched to a gene. CDR3 nucleotides: TGTGCCAGCAGCGGACTAGCGAACGAGCAGTTCTTC. It codes for CASSGLANEQFF.

V gene TRBV10-2 combines with J gene TRBJ1-4, with 8 bases that match TRBD1. Germline CDR1 is WSHSY and CDR2 is SAAADI. The CDR3 spans 13 residues. J was trimmed by 6 bases and V by 8 bases; bases with no gene match: 5. CDR3 nucleotides: TGCGCCAGCCTGGACAGGGTTGATGAAAAACTGTTTTTT. This sequence encodes CASLDRVDEKLFF.

This chain uses TRBV28 with TRBJ2-2; D gene unclear. Trimming took off 3 bases at V and 1 base at J, with 6 bases between the two ends. The germline gives CDR1 MDHEN, CDR2 SYDVKM. This CDR3 is 14 amino acids long. The CDR3 bases are TGTGCCAGCAGTTTCGGTGAGAACACCGGGGAGCTGTTTTTT. Protein product: CASSFGENTGELFF. Drawing the rest from reference TRBV28 and TRBJ2-2, the complete variable domain is DVKVTQSSRYLVKRTGEKVFLECVQDMDHENMFWYRQDPGLGLRLIYFSYDVKMKEKGDIPEGYSVSREKKERFSLILESASTNQTSMYLCASSFGENTGELFFGEGSRLTVL.

In this sample, this clone turned up a few times. The chain combines TRBV10-3 with TRBJ2-5, with TRBD1 identical over 9 bases. CDR1 ENHRY and CDR2 SYGVKD come from the germline V gene. V dropped 11 bases and J dropped 4; count of bases not matched to a gene: 8. The CDR3 spans 13 residues. CDR3 nucleotides: TGTGCCGCAGCGACAGGGGGAAGAGAGACCCAGTACTTC. Translation gives CAAATGGRETQYF.

The chain joins TRBV18 to TRBJ2-1, with 9 bases aligning to TRBD2. CDR3 length equals 18 residues. Germline V gene sequence: CDR1 KGHSH, CDR2 LQKENI. The V gene end was trimmed by 2 bases and the J gene end by 0 bases; junction bases not matched to a gene: 8. The CDR3 DNA is TGTGCCAGCTCACCATCCCGACTAGCGGCACTCTCCTACAATGAGCAGTTCTTC. Translated: CASSPSRLAALSYNEQFF.

The chain is built from TRBV5-1 and TRBJ2-1; weak D call: TRBD1 (6 bases). Germline CDR1 and CDR2: SGHRS and YFSETQ. V gave up 8 bases and J gave up 9 bases, with 21 bases separating them. The CDR3 extends over 14 amino acids. CDR3 DNA sequence: TGCGCCAGTATACAGGGACAAGGGCCCAGTGAGCAGTTCTTC. Translating gives CASIQGQGPSEQFF.

This clone was recorded once. The chain recombines TRBV2 with TRBJ1-6; D is undetermined. The CDR3 totals 13 residues. V was shortened by 4 bases and J by 10 bases, with 11 bases between the two germline ends. The germline gives CDR1 SNHLY, CDR2 FYNNEI. As DNA, the CDR3 is TGTGCCAGCAGTGTTGAGTTTAGCTCACCCCTCCACTTT. Protein product: CASSVEFSSPLHF. The whole variable domain, remainder taken from reference TRBV2 and TRBJ1-6, is EPEVTQTPSHQVTQMGQEVILRCVPISNHLYFYWYRQILGQKVEFLVSFYNNEISEKSEIFDDQFSVERPDGSNFTLKIRSTKLEDSAMYFCASSVEFSSPLHFGNGTRLTVT.

The rearrangement uses TRBV28 and TRBJ1-2; D is perhaps TRBD1 (5 bases). Trimming took off 3 bases at V and 2 bases at J, with 7 bases between the two ends. This CDR3 spans 13 amino acids. Germline V lookup: CDR1 MDHEN, CDR2 SYDVKM. CDR3 protein: CASSFGGNYGYTF. The CDR3 coding sequence is TGTGCCAGCAGTTTCGGGGGGAACTATGGCTACACCTTC.

The chain links TRBV5-6 to TRBJ2-6; D unresolved. With 3 bases removed from V and 1 base from J, the gap between germline ends came to 8 bases. Germline values: CDR1 SGHDT, CDR2 YYEEEE. The CDR3 is 15 residues long. CDR3 residues: CASSYLESGANVLTF. CDR3 DNA sequence: TGTGCCAGCAGCTATCTAGAATCTGGGGCCAACGTCCTGACTTTC.

V and J are TRBV10-2 and TRBJ1-2; D unresolved. The CDR3 contains 15 residues. Per germline, CDR1 WSHSY and CDR2 SAAADI. Trimming shortened V by 0 bases and J by 2 bases, and 10 bases separated the two germline ends. Here the CDR3 DNA reads TGCGCCAGCAGTGAGTCGTTAGAGCTGAACTATGGCTACACCTTC. This translates into CASSESLELNYGYTF.

V usage is TRBV3-1 (or the pseudogene TRBV3-2) and J usage is TRBJ2-3; weak D call: TRBD2 (6 bases). Trimming shortened V by 4 bases and J by 1 base, and 21 bases separated the two germline ends. The CDR3 covers 18 residues. Germline V lookup: CDR1 LGHDT, CDR2 YNNKEL (reference sequence). The CDR3, as DNA: TGTGCCAGCAGCCCCCCTCTCGGCGGGGCCCGGCGCACAGATACGCAGTATTTT. Protein: CASSPPLGGARRTDTQYF.

The gene calls are TRBV12-2 and TRBJ2-2; TRBD2, the D gene given by the table, was not confirmed from the DNA. TRBV12-2 is a listed pseudogene. The CDR3 is 15 residues long. The CDR3 here is CASRLTSSTSGELFF. CDR3 DNA sequence: TGTGCAAGTCGCCTGACTAGCTCTACATCCGGGGAGCTGTTTTTT.

The chain employs TRBV5-4 and TRBJ1-4; possible D gene TRBD1, 6 bases. Trimming stripped 4 bases from V and 8 bases from J, with 21 bases between. Germline V lookup: CDR1 SGHNT, CDR2 YYREEE (reference sequence). This CDR3 is 16 amino acids long. The CDR3 sequence is CASSRTLQGAGEKLFF. In nucleotides, the CDR3 is TGTGCCAGCAGCCGCACATTACAGGGAGCAGGGGAAAAACTGTTTTTT.

This chain connects TRBV12-3 or TRBV12-4 to TRBJ2-3; 11 bases align to TRBD2. The CDR3 sequence is 13 residues long. The DNA for the CDR3 is TGTGCTATTAGCGGGAGGGCCACAGATACGCAGTATTTT. Translating it yields CAISGRATDTQYF.

V and J are TRBV7-9 and TRBJ1-6, with D unclear. V was cut by 6 bases and J by 10 bases, with 10 bases left in between. The CDR3 extends over 12 amino acids. From germline, CDR1 is SEHNR and CDR2 FQNEAQ (reference sequence). The CDR3 loop is CASRREGSPLHF. CDR3 bases: TGTGCCAGCAGGAGGGAGGGCTCACCCCTCCACTTT.

The chain couples TRBV11-3 to TRBJ2-1, with D perhaps TRBD1 (5 bases). The V gene lost 2 bases and the J gene lost 5 bases, with 7 bases spanning the gap. The CDR3 has 13 residues. The V gene's germline CDR1 is SGHNT and CDR2 YENEEA. CDR3 nucleotides: TGTGCCAGCAGCTTAAACAGGAACAATGAGCAGTTCTTC. This sequence encodes CASSLNRNNEQFF.

The rearrangement uses TRBV15 and TRBJ2-7; D call uncertain. V dropped 0 bases and J dropped 4 bases, with 7 bases sitting between them. The germline V gene has CDR1 LNHNV and CDR2 YYDKDF (reference sequence). The CDR3 sequence is 13 residues long. The CDR3 nucleotides read TGTGCCACCAGCAGAGACAGCGAATACGAGCAGTACTTC. It translates to CATSRDSEYEQYF.

The J gene is TRBJ1-1, the V gene TRBV15; D is unresolved. Per the germline V gene, CDR1 is LNHNV and CDR2 is YYDKDF (reference sequence). V lost 0 bases, J lost 1 base, and 12 bases lay in between. The CDR3 extends over 16 amino acids. In nucleotides, the CDR3 is TGTGCCACCAGCAGAGACGATCCGGTTACGAACACTGAAGCTTTCTTT. This codes for CATSRDDPVTNTEAFF.

V is TRBV30 and J is TRBJ2-3, with 12 bases aligning to TRBD2. Trimming at V came to 0 bases and at J to 5 bases, leaving 3 bases not matched to a gene. The CDR3 runs 15 residues. Per germline, CDR1 GTSNPN and CDR2 SVGIG (reference sequence). DNA of the CDR3: TGTGCCTGGAGTGTAACTAGCGGGAGGCAAGATACGCAGTATTTT. Translating gives CAWSVTSGRQDTQYF.